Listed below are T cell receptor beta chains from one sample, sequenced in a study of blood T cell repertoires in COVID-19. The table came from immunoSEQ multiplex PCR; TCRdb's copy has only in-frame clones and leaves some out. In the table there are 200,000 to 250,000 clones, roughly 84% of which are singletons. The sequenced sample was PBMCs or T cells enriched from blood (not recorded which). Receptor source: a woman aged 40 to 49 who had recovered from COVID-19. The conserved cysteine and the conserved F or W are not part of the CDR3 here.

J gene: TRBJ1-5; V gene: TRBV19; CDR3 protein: ASSRAGGNQPQH
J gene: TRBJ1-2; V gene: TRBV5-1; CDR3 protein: ASSLKSRDRTLNYGYT
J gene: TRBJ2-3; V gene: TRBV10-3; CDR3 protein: AISEAGTDTQY
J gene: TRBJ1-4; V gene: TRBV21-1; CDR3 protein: ANLPGGLF
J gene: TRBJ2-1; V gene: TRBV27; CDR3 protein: ASRALGQF
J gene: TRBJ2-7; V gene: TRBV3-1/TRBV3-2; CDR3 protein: ASSNDRGDEQY
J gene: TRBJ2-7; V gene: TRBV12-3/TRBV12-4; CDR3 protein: ASSLSRGEQY
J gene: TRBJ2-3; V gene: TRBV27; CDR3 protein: ASTNGGLPDTQY
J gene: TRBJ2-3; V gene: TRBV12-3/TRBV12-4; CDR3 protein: ASSYQRGDTQY
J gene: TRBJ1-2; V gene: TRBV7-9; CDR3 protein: ASSEQGPYGYT
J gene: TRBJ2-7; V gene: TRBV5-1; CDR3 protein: ASSLSKSGRASEQY
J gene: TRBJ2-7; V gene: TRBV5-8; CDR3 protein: ASSLGTSLTYEQY
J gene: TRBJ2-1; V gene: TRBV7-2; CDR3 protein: ASSLMGLRDEQF
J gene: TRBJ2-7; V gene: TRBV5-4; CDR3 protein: ASSSRGSGRNEQY
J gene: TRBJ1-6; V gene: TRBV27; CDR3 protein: ASSLGQGARSYNSPLH
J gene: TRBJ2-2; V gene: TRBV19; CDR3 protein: ASSILAEGGSTGELF
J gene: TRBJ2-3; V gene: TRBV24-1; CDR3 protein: ATSEGTGGGNTQY
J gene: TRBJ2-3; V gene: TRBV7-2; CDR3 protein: ASTLARDTPDTQY
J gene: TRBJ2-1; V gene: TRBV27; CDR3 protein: ASSLRGPYNEQF
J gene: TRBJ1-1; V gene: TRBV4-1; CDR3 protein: ASSQFQGIPF
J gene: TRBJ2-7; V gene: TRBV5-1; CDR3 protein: ASSLGLLGERD
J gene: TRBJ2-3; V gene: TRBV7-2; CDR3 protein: ASSLRGLGGPDTQY
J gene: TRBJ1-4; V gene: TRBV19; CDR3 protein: ASSTDRVKLF
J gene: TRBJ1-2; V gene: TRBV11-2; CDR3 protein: ASSLGGFEGGYT
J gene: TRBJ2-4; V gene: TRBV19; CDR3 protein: ASSMGGAGAGNIQY
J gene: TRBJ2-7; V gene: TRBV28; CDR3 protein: ASSSQGASSYEQY
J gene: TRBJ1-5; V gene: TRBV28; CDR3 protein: ASSSGTVDNQPQH
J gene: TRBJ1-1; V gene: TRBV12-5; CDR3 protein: ASGPEDRYTEAF
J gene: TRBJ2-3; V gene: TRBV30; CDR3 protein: AWSVASPDTQY
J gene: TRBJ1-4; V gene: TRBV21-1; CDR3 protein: ASSKAQGGANEKLF
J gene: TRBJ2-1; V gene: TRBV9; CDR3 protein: ASSPETSGRVNEQF
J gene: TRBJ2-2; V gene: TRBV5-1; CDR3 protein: ASSLGAQGANTGELF
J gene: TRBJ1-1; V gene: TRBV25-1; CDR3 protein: ASSELVTSEAF
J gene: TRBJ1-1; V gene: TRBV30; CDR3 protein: AWTLEEDTEAF
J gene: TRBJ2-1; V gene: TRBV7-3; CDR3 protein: ASSLMAASGPNEQF
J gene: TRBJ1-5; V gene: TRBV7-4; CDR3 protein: ASSLEEPGDQPQH
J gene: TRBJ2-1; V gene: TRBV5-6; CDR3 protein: ASTWTGVHEQF
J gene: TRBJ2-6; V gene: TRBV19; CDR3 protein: ASAVGANVLT
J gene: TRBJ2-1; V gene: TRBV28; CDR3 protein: ASRDGGSYNEQF
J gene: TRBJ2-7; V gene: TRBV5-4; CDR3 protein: ATLHRGHLDEQY
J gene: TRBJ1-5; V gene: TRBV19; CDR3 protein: ASSTAQDRVGNQPQH
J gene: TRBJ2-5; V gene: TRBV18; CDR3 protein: ASSIGLKETQY